This T cell receptor (beta chain) was found in a study of blood T cell repertoires in COVID-19. The overall study: Samples representing acute and convalescent COVID-19 were sourced from the United States, Italy and Spain. Sources were T cells, B-cell-depleted T cells, or PBMCs; the material itself was cDNA or gDNA.

In its sample, this clone was seen a few times. V lost 6 bases and J 6 bases, leaving 17 bases between the germline ends. Germline V gene data show CDR1 as MNHEY and CDR2 as SMNVEV (reference sequence). The CDR3 runs 14 residues. Authors' data handling: Using reference gene primer amplification, nucleated cell counts were estimated. Some clones are missing from TCRdb's copy, which holds only in-frame ones; the method was immunoSEQ multiplex PCR. That table supplies the V and J calls and clone size; D and trimming were determined from the DNA. The sample carries about 75,000 clones, approximately 85% recorded once.

This TCR was recovered from an elderly woman with active or convalescent COVID-19. The sample was peripheral blood. The rearrangement uses TRBV27 and TRBJ1-1; weak D call: TRBD1 (6 bases). The CDR3 sequence: CASSRQAGAPEAFF. The CDR3 bases are TGTGCCAGCAGCCGTCAAGCAGGGGCTCCTGAAGCTTTCTTT.